This T cell receptor beta chain was obtained from a study of HIV-infected patients and healthy controls. V lost 3 bases, J lost 5 bases, and 10 bases lay in between. In germline, CDR1 is GTSNPN, CDR2 SVGIG (reference sequence). The length of the CDR3 is 12 residues. The table lists this clonotype with a few counts. From the 5' RACE reads, TCRdb called clonotypes with MiXCR, one entry per CDR3 protein. The profile shows about 17,000 distinct CDR3 sequences, about a sixth of them singletons. This sequence originates from a human donor in good health. V gene TRBV30 combines with J gene TRBJ1-1; tentatively, D is TRBD1 (5 bases). Sequenced input: CD8+ T cells from blood. CDR3 in amino acids: CAWSPGSTEAFF. DNA of the CDR3: TGTGCCTGGAGCCCAGGGAGTACTGAAGCTTTCTTT.